This T cell receptor beta chain is drawn from a study of spatial heterogeneity in lung cancer. Across the whole study: Alpha-chain sequences were consistently detected less often than beta-chain sequences. As counted in raw reads, each unique TCR and UMI combination appeared more than ten times on average.

Findings and caveats of the study: In blood, ubiquitous expanded tumor TCRs appeared more at resection than follow-up.

This clonotype has a handful of counts. The antigen remains undetermined. Time point: sample taken at primary tumor resection. Unsorted whole RNA samples from tumor, nontumor lung or frozen PBMC were sequenced. TCRdb reanalysed the 5' RACE reads using MiXCR and keeps one entry per CDR3 protein. The sample shows 25,000 or so distinct CDR3 sequences, over 3% of them seen only once. The CDR3 is made up of 16 amino acids. Trimming took 1 base from V and 4 from J; bases not matched to a gene: 7. Germline lookup yields CDR1 MNHEY and CDR2 SVGAGI. The material sequenced was PBMCs, taken at surgery. The receptor was derived from a female donor with early-stage non-small cell lung cancer. The gene calls are TRBV6-5 and TRBJ2-1, with 7 positions matching TRBD1. The CDR3 here is CASSYLSSDRYNEQFF. The CDR3, as DNA: TGTGCCAGCAGTTACTTAAGTTCGGACAGGTACAATGAGCAGTTCTTC.